A single sample is the source of the 5 T cell receptor beta chains below, sequenced in a study of response to subunit inactivated influenza vaccine. In TCRdb, the RT-PCR reads were re-called with MiXCR into one record per CDR3 protein. Of about 540,000 distinct CDR3 sequences listed, 14% are singletons. This sample comprised PBMCs from blood, obtained about 11 days after vaccination. These receptors were taken from a man over 45 who received an inactivated influenza vaccine.

J is TRBJ2-5 and V is TRBV10-1; TRBD2 is a possible D gene (6 bases). The CDR3 contains 13 residues. Germline V lookup: CDR1 WNHNN, CDR2 SYGVQD (reference sequence). Between the trimmed V and J ends, which lost 8 bases and 4 bases, there was a span of 14 bases. As DNA, the CDR3 is TGCGCCAGCGGGGACTTGGGCCGAGAGACCCAGTACTTC. Encoded protein: CASGDLGRETQYF.

The rearrangement links TRBV20-1 to TRBJ1-6; maybe TRBD1 (5 bases). The V gene's germline CDR1 is DFQATT and CDR2 SNEGSKA (reference sequence). Trimming took 5 bases from V and 7 from J, leaving 12 bases between them. There are 13 residues in the CDR3. The CDR3 DNA sequence: TGCAGTGCTTCCGGGACGGCAAATTCACCCCTCCACTTT. Amino acid sequence: CSASGTANSPLHF.

The table lists this clonotype with many counts. The V and J genes are TRBV20-1 and TRBJ2-2, with 7 bases identical to TRBD1. Per germline, CDR1 DFQATT and CDR2 SNEGSKA (reference sequence). The CDR3 totals 14 residues. The V and J ends lost 1 base and 1 base, in that order; junction bases with no gene match: 0. CDR3 sequence reads: CSARAGGNTGELFF. Written as DNA, the CDR3 is TGCAGTGCTAGAGCAGGGGGGAACACCGGGGAGCTGTTTTTT.

In DNA form, the CDR3 reads TGTGCCAGCAGCGTAGCGGGGAGCAATGAGCAGTTCTTC. Translated, it gives CASSVAGSNEQFF. The chain recombines TRBV9 with TRBJ2-1, with D possibly TRBD2 on 5 matching bases. The CDR3 is 13 residues long. The V end was cut by 0 bases, the J end by 6 bases, with 7 bases between. Germline values: CDR1 SGDLS, CDR2 YYNGEE.

The table lists this clonotype with a few counts. This chain uses TRBV5-1 with TRBJ1-6; D not resolved. Looked up from germline, CDR1 is SGHRS and CDR2 is YFSETQ. This CDR3 region has 15 residues. Between the trimmed V and J ends, which lost 0 bases and 8 bases, there was a span of 12 bases. CDR3 sequence: CASSLAGSRDSPLHF. CDR3 in DNA: TGCGCCAGCAGCTTGGCCGGGAGCCGGGATTCACCCCTCCACTTT.